This T cell receptor (beta chain) stems from a study of cytomegalovirus exposure and HLA in healthy donors. Overall study context: The Caucasian-associated ancestry cluster contained 81% of the 398 genotyped donors. Study-wide results and caveats: As a later analysis revealed, most CMV-associated TCR beta chains appeared HLA-restricted. In a later analysis, TCR beta V- and J-gene trimming showed a link to a missense DCLRE1C variant.

Researchers ran the PCR with 60 Vbeta and 13 Jbeta primers. The assay was immunoSEQ multiplex PCR, and TCRdb's table has in-frame clones only and misses some. The sample holds approximately 110,000 clones, 60% to 75% seen once. Of note for this clone: The antigen is not known.

The CDR3 spans 14 residues. V gave up 0 bases and J gave up 3 bases, with 8 bases separating them. Germline CDR1 SGHRS, CDR2 YFSETQ. The sequencing input was PBMCs. The source of this sequence is a woman aged 45 to 65 in good health and CMV-seropositive. The V gene is TRBV5-1, the J gene TRBJ2-3; D perhaps matches TRBD1 (6 bases). The CDR3: CASSLGGLTDTQYF. Here the CDR3 DNA reads TGCGCCAGCAGCTTGGGGGGGCTGACAGATACGCAGTATTTT.